This TCR beta chain was found in a study of metastatic and nonmetastatic thyroid tumors. V lost 1 base to trimming and J lost 4 bases, with 11 bases between them. The germline V gene encodes CDR1 LGHDT and CDR2 YNNKEL (reference sequence). This CDR3 has 15 amino acids. Among the patients, none had received any treatment before thyroid surgery. This clone showed up many times. TCRdb reprocessed the PCR reads via MiXCR. The repertoire holds approximately 9,900 clones, with approximately 11% as singletons. This sequence was found in a female donor with papillary thyroid cancer or a benign thyroid nodule (not recorded which). Some clones in this sample may be carry-over from other donors' samples. Material for sequencing was tumor tissue. The V gene is TRBV3-1, the J gene TRBJ2-1; no clear D gene. The CDR3 nucleotides are TGTGCCAGCAGCCAAGGCCAGCTCGGGTACAATGAGCAGTTCTTC. It encodes CASSQGQLGYNEQFF.